Listed below are T cell receptor beta chains from one sample, sequenced in a study of beta chain features in type 1 diabetes. The table came from immunoSEQ multiplex PCR; TCRdb's copy has only in-frame clones and leaves some out. The top ten clones hold 0.29% of a sample with approximately 50,000 clones, around 60% of them seen once. The specimen sequenced was stem cell memory CD4+ T cells from blood. Every receptor here comes from a woman younger than 45 with type 1 diabetes. CDR3s include the opening cysteine and the closing phenylalanine or tryptophan. D genes are given only for firm matches. Rows may omit the clone size; those that give it use once, few, many or a size class.

>TRBJ1-5|-|TRBD1|TRBV2
TGTGCCAGCAGTCAGGGGACAGGGTTGTGGCAGCCCCAGCATTTT
CASSQGTGLWQPQHF
>TRBJ2-1|-|-|TRBV7-9
TGTGCCAGCAGCTTAGGTCTAGCGCCTTACAATGAGCAGTTCTTC
CASSLGLAPYNEQFF
>TRBJ1-2|-|-|TRBV29-1
TGCAGCGTTGTACAGGGTTATGGCTACACCTTC
CSVVQGYGYTF
>TRBJ1-2|-|TRBD1|TRBV30
TGTGCCTGGAGAAATTCCGGGACAGGGGGCCTCCCCTATGGCTACACCTTC
CAWRNSGTGGLPYGYTF
>TRBJ2-2|-|TRBD1|TRBV7-2
TGTGCCAGCAGCTACGGATATGGACAGGGGGCGGCCGGGGAGCTGTTTTTT
CASSYGYGQGAAGELFF
>TRBJ2-1|-|-|TRBV30
TGTGCCTGGAGTAGACTGAGCTCCTACAATGAGCAGTTCTTC
CAWSRLSSYNEQFF
>TRBJ2-3|-|-|TRBV7-6
TGTGCCAGCAGCCCTGGTCAGGGGCGGGGAGGGCCCACAGATACGCAGTATTTT
CASSPGQGRGGPTDTQYF
>TRBJ2-1|-|-|TRBV29-1
TGCAGCGCAACCCCGGCGGGGCGGTACAATGAGCAGTTCTTC
CSATPAGRYNEQFF
>TRBJ1-2|-|-|TRBV29-1
TGCAGCGTCTCCGAGCAGGAAACTAACTATGGCTACACCTTC
CSVSEQETNYGYTF
>TRBJ2-2|few|TRBD1|TRBV18
TGTGCCAGCTCACCACTCGAACAGGGGGCGAGCACCGGGGAGCTGTTTTTT
CASSPLEQGASTGELFF
>TRBJ1-2|-|TRBD1|TRBV7-9
TGTGCCAGCAGCTTAGAGGACAGGGGACATGGCTACACCTTC
CASSLEDRGHGYTF
>TRBJ2-7|-|TRBD2|TRBV18
TGTGCCAGCTCACCTGTAAGGACTAGCTCGGTCGAGCAGTACTTC
CASSPVRTSSVEQYF
>TRBJ2-1|-|-|TRBV20-1
TGCAGTGGACTAGGAGTTGAGCAGTTCTTC
CSGLGVEQFF
>TRBJ2-7|-|-|TRBV6-5
TGTGCCAGCAGTTACACCGATTCAGGGAACGAGCAGTACTTC
CASSYTDSGNEQYF
>TRBJ2-2|-|-|TRBV4-1
TGCGCCAGCAGCCGAGGGACACCGAACACCGGGGAGCTGTTTTTT
CASSRGTPNTGELFF
>TRBJ2-7|-|-|TRBV7-2
TGTGCCAGCAGCCCCTTTAAAGGGGGACATCGTTCCTACGAGCAGTACTTC
CASSPFKGGHRSYEQYF
>TRBJ1-1|-|-|TRBV5-6
TGTGCCAGCAGCTTGGGACAGGCGAACACTGAAGCTTTCTTT
CASSLGQANTEAFF
>TRBJ1-2|-|-|TRBV7-9
TGTGCCAGCAGCTCCCGGGACTATGGCTACACCTTC
CASSSRDYGYTF
>TRBJ1-5|-|-|TRBV6-6
TGTGCCAGCAGTGATACTAGTGAACAGCCCCAGCATTTT
CASSDTSEQPQHF
>TRBJ2-7|-|TRBD2|TRBV27
TGTGCCAGCAGTCTATCTAGCGGGAGTTATGGCCACGAGCAGTACTTC
CASSLSSGSYGHEQYF
>TRBJ2-3|-|-|TRBV18
TGTGCCAGCTCATCGACACCCGACACAGATACGCAGTATTTT
CASSSTPDTDTQYF
>TRBJ2-5|-|-|TRBV14
TGTGCCAGCAGCGGAGGGCGGACTCAGTACTTC
CASSGGRTQYF
>TRBJ1-4|-|-|TRBV27
TGTGCCAGCAGGAGTAATGAAAAACTGTTTTTT
CASRSNEKLFF
>TRBJ1-5|-|TRBD1|TRBV30
TGTGCCTGGACGGACAGGAATAGCAATCAGCCCCAGCATTTT
CAWTDRNSNQPQHF
>TRBJ2-3|-|TRBD1|TRBV27
TGTGCCAGCAGTCCGCGGACAGGACGCACAGATACGCAGTATTTT
CASSPRTGRTDTQYF
>TRBJ2-5|few|-|TRBV5-6
TGTGCCAGCAGCCCGGGGAAGTGGGAGACCCAGTACTTC
CASSPGKWETQYF
>TRBJ2-7|-|TRBD2|TRBV7-3
TGTGCCAGCAGCTTAACTAGCGGGAAGGCCTACGAGCAGTACTTC
CASSLTSGKAYEQYF
>TRBJ1-3|-|-|TRBV6-5
TGTGCCAGCAGTTACGGGCCCGTCTCTGGAAACACCATATATTTT
CASSYGPVSGNTIYF
>TRBJ2-3|-|-|TRBV29-1
TGCAGCCGCGCGGAGGGCACTAGCACAGATACGCAGTATTTT
CSRAEGTSTDTQYF
>TRBJ1-1|-|TRBD1|TRBV29-1
TGCAGCGGGGCTAAGGGACAGGGGGCGCTTGGTACTGAAGCTTTCTTT
CSGAKGQGALGTEAFF
>TRBJ2-1|-|-|TRBV7-3
TGTGCCAGCAGCTCAGGCGACAATGAGCAGTTCTTC
CASSSGDNEQFF